This passage covers 22 T cell receptor beta chains from one sample sequenced in a study of blood T cells in healthy people across ages. The use of a sample-barcoded 5' primer and a J-beta primer mix characterized a second PCR of 7 to 11 cycles. TCRdb fed the 5' RACE reads into MiXCR, producing one record per CDR3 protein. The table has some 860,000 distinct CDR3 sequences, about 56% seen once. Sequences were obtained from blood. These receptors originate from a man between 35 and 55 years old in good health.

The rearrangement uses TRBV29-1 and TRBJ2-7, with no clear D. The J call is doubtful: the DNA matches TRBJ2-5 better. Germline values: CDR1 SQVTM, CDR2 ANQGSEA. CDR3 size: 12 residues. The CDR3 here is CSVEGRPETQYF. CDR3 sequence (DNA): TGCAGCGTTGAAGGACGGCCAGAGACCCAGTACTTC.

The rearrangement joins TRBV12-3 or TRBV12-4 to TRBJ2-1; TRBD1 might be the D (6 bases). Trimming removed 3 bases from V and 4 bases from J, with 10 bases in between. The CDR3 loop spans 14 amino acids. CDR3 DNA sequence: TGTGCCAGCAGTTTCGGGACAAAATACAATGAGCAGTTCTTC. Amino acid sequence: CASSFGTKYNEQFF.

The chain joins TRBV4-3 to TRBJ2-7, with a weak D call TRBD2 (5 bases). Between the trimmed V and J ends, which lost 3 bases and 6 bases, there was a span of 18 bases. This CDR3 has 15 amino acids. Germline CDR1 is LGHNA and CDR2 is YSLEER. As DNA, the CDR3 is TGCGCCAGCAGCCACTCCCAGGACTCACGCACCGAGCAGTACTTC. Translated: CASSHSQDSRTEQYF.

The V call is TRBV7-8, the J call TRBJ1-4, with TRBD1 matching 7 bases. Germline loops: CDR1 SGHVS, CDR2 FQNEAQ. The CDR3 length is 15 residues. V lost 1 base and J lost 5; bases outside the gene matches: 4. The CDR3 sequence is CASSLDRGVNEKLFF. CDR3 in DNA: TGTGCCAGCAGCTTAGACAGGGGAGTAAATGAAAAACTGTTTTTT.

This chain links TRBV4-1 with TRBJ2-5, with 8 nucleotides matching TRBD2. The CDR3 is 14 residues long. J lost 5 bases, V lost 7 bases, and 9 bases had no gene match. Germline lookup yields CDR1 MGHRA and CDR2 YSYEKL. The CDR3, as DNA: TGCGCCAGCATGACGGGGGGGCCTGCGGAGACCCAGTACTTC. Residues: CASMTGGPAETQYF.

This clonotype came up a few times. CDR3 nucleotides: TGTGCCAGCAGTTACCCACCGACTAGCGGGTTAGGATCGAGCTCTGGGGCCAACGTCCTGACTTTC. This gives the protein CASSYPPTSGLGSSSGANVLTF. The rearrangement joins TRBV6-2 or TRBV6-3 to TRBJ2-6, with 10 nucleotides matching TRBD2. Germline V gives CDR1 MNHEY, CDR2 SVGEGT. V lost 2 bases and J lost 0; bases outside the gene matches: 16. The CDR3 spans 22 residues.

This clonotype was counted once. The rearrangement links TRBV29-1 to TRBJ1-5; 8 positions agree with TRBD1. Unmatched junction bases numbered 3, after V lost 4 bases and J lost 4 bases. The CDR3 has 13 residues. Germline V gives CDR1 SQVTM, CDR2 ANQGSEA. The CDR3 is CSVVTGGNQPQHF. In nucleotides, the CDR3 is TGCAGCGTTGTTACAGGGGGAAATCAGCCCCAGCATTTT.

This chain joins TRBV29-1 and TRBJ2-3; D is undetermined. CDR1 is SQVTM, CDR2 ANQGSEA, per germline. V was pared by 3 bases and J by 3 bases, with 4 bases between. CDR3 length equals 11 residues. CDR3 sequence reads: CSVEMTDTQYF. In nucleotides, the CDR3 is TGCAGCGTTGAGATGACAGATACGCAGTATTTT.

The J gene is TRBJ2-7, the V gene TRBV14; TRBD1 is a possible D gene (6 bases). Germline assignment: CDR1 SGHDN and CDR2 FVKESK. With 2 bases removed from V and 0 bases from J, the gap between germline ends came to 11 bases. The CDR3 is 15 amino acids. This CDR3 reads CASSQTGRGSYEQYF. The CDR3 DNA reads as TGTGCCAGCAGCCAAACAGGGCGAGGCTCCTACGAGCAGTACTTC.

This clonotype was counted a few times. J is TRBJ2-5 and V is TRBV24-1; weak D call: TRBD1 (5 bases). The germline V gene has CDR1 KGHDR and CDR2 SFDVKD. Between the trimmed V and J ends, which lost 5 bases and 4 bases, there was a span of 13 bases. This CDR3 comprises 14 residues. The CDR3 here is CATSAAGQLETQYF. CDR3 bases: TGTGCCACCAGTGCGGCAGGGCAATTAGAGACCCAGTACTTC.

The rearrangement links TRBV14 to TRBJ1-1; a possible D gene is TRBD1 (5 bases). The CDR3 loop spans 15 amino acids. The V end was cut by 1 base, the J end by 1 base, with 10 bases between. CDR1 is SGHDN and CDR2 is FVKESK in the germline V gene. The CDR3 reads CASSQARGRNTEAFF. CDR3 bases: TGTGCCAGCAGCCAAGCCCGGGGGAGGAACACTGAAGCTTTCTTT.

This clonotype was counted only a few times. The chain uses TRBV5-1 and TRBJ2-7; D is unresolved. The CDR3 length is 13 residues. CDR1 is SGHRS, CDR2 YFSETQ, per germline. The V end lost 0 bases, the J end lost 0 bases, and 4 bases lay between the germline ends. In nucleotides, the CDR3 is TGCGCCAGCAGCTTGGACTTCTCCTACGAGCAGTACTTC. It is translated as CASSLDFSYEQYF.

This clonotype was observed a handful of times. The chain joins TRBV6-1 to TRBJ2-7; 8 bases are a match to TRBD1. Germline loops: CDR1 MNHNS, CDR2 SASEGT. The length of the CDR3 is 15 residues. Losses at the gene ends were 4 bases for V and 2 bases for J; bases not matched to a gene: 7. The CDR3 DNA is TGTGCCAGCAGTGTTGGGACAGGCCCAACCTACGAGCAGTACTTC. Protein: CASSVGTGPTYEQYF.

The rearrangement links TRBV4-3 to TRBJ2-2; 7 bases match TRBD2. CDR1 and CDR2 from the germline V gene are LGHNA and YSLEER. J lost 5 bases, V lost 4 bases, and 19 bases had no gene match. The CDR3 is 19 amino acids. This chain's CDR3 is CASSRDIGASASGTGELFF. The DNA of the CDR3 is TGCGCCAGCAGCCGGGATATCGGAGCGTCGGCTAGCGGAACCGGGGAGCTGTTTTTT.

V usage is TRBV27 and J usage is TRBJ1-1, with D possibly TRBD1 on 5 matching bases. Deletions cut 3 bases from V and 4 bases from J, with 18 bases between. In germline, CDR1 is MNHEY, CDR2 SMNVEV (reference sequence). The CDR3 extends over 16 amino acids. CDR3 region: CASSFSGTGSITEAFF. Written as DNA, the CDR3 is TGTGCCAGCAGTTTTTCCGGGACTGGGTCAATCACTGAAGCTTTCTTT.

The gene calls are TRBV29-1 and TRBJ1-2; D is ambiguous. CDR1 is SQVTM, CDR2 ANQGSEA, per germline. The CDR3 is 13 amino acids. V shed 4 bases and J shed 0 bases, with 9 bases lying between them. This CDR3 reads CSVVDLANYGYTF. The CDR3 coding sequence is TGCAGCGTTGTAGACCTTGCTAACTATGGCTACACCTTC.

The chain joins TRBV10-3 to TRBJ2-5; D is possibly TRBD1 or TRBD2 (6 bases each). This CDR3 is built from 15 residues. Germline CDR1 and CDR2: ENHRY and SYGVKD. Trimming shortened V by 8 bases and J by 5 bases, and 21 bases separated the two germline ends. CDR3 nucleotides: TGTGCCATCCGAGTGGGGGGCGAAGGTTCGGAGACCCAGTACTTC. Amino acids: CAIRVGGEGSETQYF.

The chain links TRBV29-1 to TRBJ2-1; 9 bases agree with TRBD2. Trimming at V came to 4 bases and at J to 12 bases, leaving 13 bases not matched to a gene. The CDR3 is 14 residues long. Looked up from germline, CDR1 is SQVTM and CDR2 is ANQGSEA. CDR3 DNA sequence: TGCAGCGTTGCTAAAGGTATAGCGGGAGTTTGGCAGTTCTTC. Amino acid sequence: CSVAKGIAGVWQFF.

The V call is TRBV7-2, the J call TRBJ2-2; 12 bases map to TRBD2. Germline assignment: CDR1 SGHTA and CDR2 FQGNSA. Trimming at V came to 5 bases and at J to 5 bases, leaving 6 bases not matched to a gene. The CDR3 is made up of 16 amino acids. CDR3 bases: TGTGCCAGCAGCGCCGGGACTAGCGGGTATACCGGGGAGCTGTTTTTT. Its protein product is CASSAGTSGYTGELFF.

V usage is TRBV20-1 and J usage is TRBJ2-5; a weak D match, TRBD2 (5 bases). The CDR3 has 14 amino acids. Germline V lookup: CDR1 DFQATT, CDR2 SNEGSKA (reference sequence). V was shortened by 0 bases and J by 7 bases, with 15 bases between the two germline ends. The CDR3 loop reads CSARDRVGRVTQYF. Written as DNA, the CDR3 is TGCAGTGCTAGAGATCGGGTCGGGCGGGTGACCCAGTACTTC.

The V gene is TRBV6-1, the J gene TRBJ2-5; 11 nucleotides match TRBD1. The J call may be incorrect, as the DNA end agrees better with TRBJ2-7. This CDR3 is built from 13 residues. Germline V CDR1 and CDR2: MNHNS, SASEGT. CDR3 in amino acids: CACSGQGVYEQYF. In DNA form, the CDR3 reads TGTGCCTGCTCGGGACAGGGGGTCTACGAGCAGTACTTC.

This chain joins TRBV10-3 and TRBJ2-1; tentatively, D is TRBD1 (6 bases). Near its end, the DNA agrees better with TRBJ2-7, so the J call may be wrong. This CDR3 spans 16 amino acids. Looked up from germline, CDR1 is ENHRY and CDR2 is SYGVKD. As DNA, the CDR3 is TGTGCCATCAGTTCCGGGACACCCAGCTCCTACAATGAGCAGTACTTC. Its translation is CAISSGTPSSYNEQYF.